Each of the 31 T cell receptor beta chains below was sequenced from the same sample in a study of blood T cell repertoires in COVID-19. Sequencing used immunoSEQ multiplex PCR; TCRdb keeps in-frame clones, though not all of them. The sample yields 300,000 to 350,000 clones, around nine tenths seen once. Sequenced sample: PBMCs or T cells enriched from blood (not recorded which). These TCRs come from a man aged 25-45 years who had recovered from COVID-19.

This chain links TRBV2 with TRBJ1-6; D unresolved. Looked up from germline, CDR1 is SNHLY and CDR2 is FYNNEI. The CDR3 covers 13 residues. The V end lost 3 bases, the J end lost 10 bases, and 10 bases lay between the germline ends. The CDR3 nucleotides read TGTGCCAGCAGTGAGGCTCTGGAGTCACCCCTCCACTTT. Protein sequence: CASSEALESPLHF.

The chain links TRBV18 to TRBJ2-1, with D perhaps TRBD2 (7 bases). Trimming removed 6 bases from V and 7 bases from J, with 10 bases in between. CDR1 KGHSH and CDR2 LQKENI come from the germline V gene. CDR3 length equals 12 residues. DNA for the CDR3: TGTGCCAGCTCGGGGGGGGCGAATGAGCAGTTCTTC. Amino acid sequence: CASSGGANEQFF.

CDR3 coding DNA: TGTGCCAGCAGCCAAGACCAGGGGGCAGGAAACACCATATATTTT. Translated, it gives CASSQDQGAGNTIYF. V is TRBV4-2 and J is TRBJ1-3; 8 nucleotides line up with TRBD1. The CDR3 has 15 amino acids. V dropped 0 bases and J dropped 4; count of bases not matched to a gene: 2. Germline values: CDR1 LGHNA, CDR2 YNFKEQ.

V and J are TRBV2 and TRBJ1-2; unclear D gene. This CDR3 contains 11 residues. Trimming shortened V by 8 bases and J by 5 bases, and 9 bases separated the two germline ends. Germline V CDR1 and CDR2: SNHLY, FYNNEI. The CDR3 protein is CASHASYGYTF. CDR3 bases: TGTGCCAGCCATGCGTCTTATGGCTACACCTTC. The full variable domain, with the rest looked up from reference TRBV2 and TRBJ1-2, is EPEVTQTPSHQVTQMGQEVILRCVPISNHLYFYWYRQILGQKVEFLVSFYNNEISEKSEIFDDQFSVERPDGSNFTLKIRSTKLEDSAMYFCASHASYGYTFGSGTRLTVV.

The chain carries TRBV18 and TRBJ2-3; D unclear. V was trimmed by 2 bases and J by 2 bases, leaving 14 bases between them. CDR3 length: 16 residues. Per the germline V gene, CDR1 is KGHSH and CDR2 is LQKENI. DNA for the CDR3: TGTGCCAGCTCACCAGTAGTTAAGGAGATCACAGATACGCAGTATTTT. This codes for CASSPVVKEITDTQYF.

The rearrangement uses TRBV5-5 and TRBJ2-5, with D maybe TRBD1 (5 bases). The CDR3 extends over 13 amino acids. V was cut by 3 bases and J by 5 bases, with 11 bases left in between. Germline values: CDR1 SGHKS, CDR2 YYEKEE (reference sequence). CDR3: CASSSQGPETQYF. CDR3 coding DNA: TGTGCCAGCAGCTCTCAGGGCCCGGAGACCCAGTACTTC.

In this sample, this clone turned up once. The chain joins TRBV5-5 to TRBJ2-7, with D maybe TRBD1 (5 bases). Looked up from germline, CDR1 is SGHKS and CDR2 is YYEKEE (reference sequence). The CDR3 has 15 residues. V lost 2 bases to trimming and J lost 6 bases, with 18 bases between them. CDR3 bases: TGTGCCAGCAGCTTCCCAGGGTCTCGCAGCTCCGAGCAGTACTTC. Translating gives CASSFPGSRSSEQYF.

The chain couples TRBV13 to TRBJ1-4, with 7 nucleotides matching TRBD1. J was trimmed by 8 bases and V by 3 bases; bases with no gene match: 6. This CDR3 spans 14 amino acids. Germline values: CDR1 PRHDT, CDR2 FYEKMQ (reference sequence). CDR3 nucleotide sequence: TGTGCCAGCAGCTTCTCCGGACAGGCAGAAAAACTGTTTTTT. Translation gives CASSFSGQAEKLFF.

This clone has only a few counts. In DNA, the CDR3 is TGTGCCAGCAGCTTGGCTAGTCAGTACTCCTACAATGAGCAGTTCTTC. This codes for CASSLASQYSYNEQFF. The rearrangement links TRBV5-5 to TRBJ2-1; unclear D gene. Between the trimmed V and J ends, which lost 0 bases and 0 bases, there was a span of 10 bases. Germline V gives CDR1 SGHKS, CDR2 YYEKEE (reference sequence). The CDR3 is made up of 16 amino acids.

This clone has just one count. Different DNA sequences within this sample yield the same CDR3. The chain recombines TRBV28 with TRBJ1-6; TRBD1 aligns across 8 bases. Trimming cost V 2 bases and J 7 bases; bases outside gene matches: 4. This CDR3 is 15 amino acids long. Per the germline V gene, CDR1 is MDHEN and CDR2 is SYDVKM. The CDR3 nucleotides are TGTGCCAGCAGTTTAGGACAGGGCGGGAATTCACCCCTCCACTTT. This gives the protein CASSLGQGGNSPLHF. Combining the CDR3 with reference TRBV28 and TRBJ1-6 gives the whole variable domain DVKVTQSSRYLVKRTGEKVFLECVQDMDHENMFWYRQDPGLGLRLIYFSYDVKMKEKGDIPEGYSVSREKKERFSLILESASTNQTSMYLCASSLGQGGNSPLHFGNGTRLTVT.

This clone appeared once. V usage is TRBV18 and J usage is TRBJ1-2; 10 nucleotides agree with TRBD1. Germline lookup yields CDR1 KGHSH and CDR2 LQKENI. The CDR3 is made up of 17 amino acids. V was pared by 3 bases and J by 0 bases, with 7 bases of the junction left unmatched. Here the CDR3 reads CASSPGQGGTSNYGYTF. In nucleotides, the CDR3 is TGTGCCAGCTCACCCGGACAGGGGGGAACCTCTAACTATGGCTACACCTTC.

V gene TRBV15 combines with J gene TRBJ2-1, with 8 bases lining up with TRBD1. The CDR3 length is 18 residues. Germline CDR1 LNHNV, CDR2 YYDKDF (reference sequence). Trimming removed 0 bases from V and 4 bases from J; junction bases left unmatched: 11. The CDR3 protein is CATSREDGAGGRYNEQFF. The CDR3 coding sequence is TGTGCCACCAGCAGAGAAGATGGGGCAGGGGGCAGGTACAATGAGCAGTTCTTC.

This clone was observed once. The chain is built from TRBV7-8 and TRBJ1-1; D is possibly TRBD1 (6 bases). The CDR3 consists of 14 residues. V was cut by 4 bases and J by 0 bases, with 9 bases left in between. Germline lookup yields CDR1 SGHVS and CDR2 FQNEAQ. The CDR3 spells CASSSGTLNTEAFF. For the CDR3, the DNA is TGTGCCAGCAGCTCCGGGACATTGAACACTGAAGCTTTCTTT.

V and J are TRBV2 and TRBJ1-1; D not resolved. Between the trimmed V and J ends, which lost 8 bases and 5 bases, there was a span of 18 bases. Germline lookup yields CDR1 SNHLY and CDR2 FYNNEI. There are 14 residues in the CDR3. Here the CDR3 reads CASEEGVVRTEAFF. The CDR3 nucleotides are TGTGCCAGCGAGGAGGGCGTAGTACGGACTGAAGCTTTCTTT.

The DNA of the CDR3 is TGTGCCAGCAGTTTATCGATAAGGGGGCGCACGGACGAGCAGTACTTC. It translates to CASSLSIRGRTDEQYF. The chain has TRBV27 and TRBJ2-7, with 7 bases lining up with TRBD1. V shed 0 bases, J shed 5 bases, and the junction held 10 bases outside the gene matches. Germline V CDR1 and CDR2: MNHEY, SMNVEV (reference sequence). The CDR3 runs 16 residues.

The CDR3 is CASSPGTVQYF. In DNA form, the CDR3 reads TGCGCCAGCAGCCCAGGGACAGTGCAGTACTTC. The chain uses TRBV5-1 and TRBJ2-7; TRBD1 agrees at 7 bases. The CDR3 spans 11 residues. The germline V gene has CDR1 SGHRS and CDR2 YFSETQ. The V segment lost 4 bases and the J segment 9 bases; nucleotides outside the gene matches: 4.

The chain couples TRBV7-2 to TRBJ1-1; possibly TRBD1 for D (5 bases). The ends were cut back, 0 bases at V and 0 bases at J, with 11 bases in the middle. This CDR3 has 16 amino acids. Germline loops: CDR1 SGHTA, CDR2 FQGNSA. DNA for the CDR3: TGTGCCAGCAGCTTAGCCTTTGGGGGGATGAACACTGAAGCTTTCTTT. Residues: CASSLAFGGMNTEAFF.

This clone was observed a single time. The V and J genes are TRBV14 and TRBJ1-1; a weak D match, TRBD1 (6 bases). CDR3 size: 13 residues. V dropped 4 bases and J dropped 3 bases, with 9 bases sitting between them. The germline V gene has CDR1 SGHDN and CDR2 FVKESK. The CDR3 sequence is CASSLQGYTEAFF. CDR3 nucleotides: TGTGCCAGCAGCCTCCAGGGGTACACTGAAGCTTTCTTT.

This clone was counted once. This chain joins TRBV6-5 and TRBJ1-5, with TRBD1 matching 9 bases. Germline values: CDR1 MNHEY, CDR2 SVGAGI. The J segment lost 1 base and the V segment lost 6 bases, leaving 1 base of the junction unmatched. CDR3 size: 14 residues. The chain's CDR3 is CASRGTGSNQPQHF. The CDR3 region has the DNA TGTGCCAGCAGGGGGACAGGGAGCAATCAGCCCCAGCATTTT.

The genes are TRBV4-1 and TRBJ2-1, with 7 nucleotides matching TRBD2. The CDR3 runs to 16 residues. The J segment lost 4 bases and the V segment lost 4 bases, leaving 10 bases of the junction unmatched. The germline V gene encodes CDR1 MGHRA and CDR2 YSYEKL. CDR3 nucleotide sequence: TGCGCCAGCAGCCGGCTAGCGGCGACCCCTTACAATGAGCAGTTCTTC. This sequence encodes CASSRLAATPYNEQFF.

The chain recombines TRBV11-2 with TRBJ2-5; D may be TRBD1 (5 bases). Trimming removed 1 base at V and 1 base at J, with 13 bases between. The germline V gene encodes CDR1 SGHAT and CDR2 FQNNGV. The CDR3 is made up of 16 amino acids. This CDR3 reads CASSLAGFFAQETQYF. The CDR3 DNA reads TGTGCCAGCAGCTTAGCAGGGTTCTTCGCCCAAGAGACCCAGTACTTC.

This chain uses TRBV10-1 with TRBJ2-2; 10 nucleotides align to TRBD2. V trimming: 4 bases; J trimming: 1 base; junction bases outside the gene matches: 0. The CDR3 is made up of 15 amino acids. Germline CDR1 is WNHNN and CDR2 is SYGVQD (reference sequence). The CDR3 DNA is TGCGCCAGCAGTGGACTAGCGGGGAACACCGGGGAGCTGTTTTTT. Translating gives CASSGLAGNTGELFF.

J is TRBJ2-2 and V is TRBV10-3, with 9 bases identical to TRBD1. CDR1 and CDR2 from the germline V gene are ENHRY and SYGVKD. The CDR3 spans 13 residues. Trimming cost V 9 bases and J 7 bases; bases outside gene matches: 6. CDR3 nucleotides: TGTGCCATAACAGGACAGGGGATCGGGGAGCTGTTTTTT. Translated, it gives CAITGQGIGELFF.

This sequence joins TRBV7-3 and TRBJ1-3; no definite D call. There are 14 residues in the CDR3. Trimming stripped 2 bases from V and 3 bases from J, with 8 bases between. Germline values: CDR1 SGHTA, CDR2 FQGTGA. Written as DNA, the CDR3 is TGTGCCAGCAGCTTAGGCCCATTTGGAAACACCATATATTTT. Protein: CASSLGPFGNTIYF.

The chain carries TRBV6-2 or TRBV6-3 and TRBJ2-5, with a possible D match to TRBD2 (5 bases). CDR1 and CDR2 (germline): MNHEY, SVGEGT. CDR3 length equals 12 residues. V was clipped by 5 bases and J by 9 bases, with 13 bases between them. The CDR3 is CASSTPDGAQYF. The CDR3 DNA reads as TGTGCCAGCAGTACACCAGACGGGGCCCAGTACTTC.

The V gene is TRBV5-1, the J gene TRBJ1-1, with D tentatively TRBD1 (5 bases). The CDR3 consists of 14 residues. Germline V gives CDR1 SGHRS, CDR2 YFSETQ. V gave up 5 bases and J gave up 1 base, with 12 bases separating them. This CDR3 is CASSRAGSNTEAFF. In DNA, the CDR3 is TGCGCCAGCAGTAGGGCAGGGTCGAACACTGAAGCTTTCTTT.

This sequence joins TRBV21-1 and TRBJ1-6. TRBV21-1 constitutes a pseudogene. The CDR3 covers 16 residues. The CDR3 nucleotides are TGTGCCAGCAACCAACCCAAAGGAGGGGCAAATTCACCCCTCCACTTT. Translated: CASNQPKGGANSPLHF.

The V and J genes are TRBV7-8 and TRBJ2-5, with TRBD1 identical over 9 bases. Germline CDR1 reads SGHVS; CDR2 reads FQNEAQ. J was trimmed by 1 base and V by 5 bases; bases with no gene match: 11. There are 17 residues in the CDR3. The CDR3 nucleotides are TGTGCCAGCAGCCAGGGTGGGGGACAGGGCCCCCAAGAGACCCAGTACTTC. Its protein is CASSQGGGQGPQETQYF. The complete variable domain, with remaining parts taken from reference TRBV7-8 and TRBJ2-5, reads GAGVSQSPRYKVAKRGQDVALRCDPISGHVSLFWYQQALGQGPEFLTYFQNEAQLDKSGLPSDRFFAERPEGSVSTLKIQRTQQEDSAVYLCASSQGGGQGPQETQYFGPGTRLLVL.

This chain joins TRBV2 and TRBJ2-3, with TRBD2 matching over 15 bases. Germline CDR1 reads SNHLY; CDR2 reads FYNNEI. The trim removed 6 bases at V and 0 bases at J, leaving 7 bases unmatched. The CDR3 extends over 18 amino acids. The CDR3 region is CASRSGTSGGLSTDTQYF. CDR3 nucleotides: TGTGCCAGCAGGAGCGGGACTAGCGGGGGGCTCAGCACAGATACGCAGTATTTT.

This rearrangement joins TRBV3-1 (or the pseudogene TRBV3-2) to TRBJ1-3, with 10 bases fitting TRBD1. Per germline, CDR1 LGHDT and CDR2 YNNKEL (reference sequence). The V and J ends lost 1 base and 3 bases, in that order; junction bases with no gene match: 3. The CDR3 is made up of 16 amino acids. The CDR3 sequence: CASSQVRDRGGNTIYF. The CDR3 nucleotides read TGTGCCAGCAGCCAAGTCCGGGACAGGGGTGGAAACACCATATATTTT.

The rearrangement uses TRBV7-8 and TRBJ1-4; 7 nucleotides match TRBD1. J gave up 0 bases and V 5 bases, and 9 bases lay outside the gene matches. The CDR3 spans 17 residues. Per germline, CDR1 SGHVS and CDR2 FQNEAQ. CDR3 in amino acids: CASSPGQPNPTNEKLFF. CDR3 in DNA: TGTGCCAGCAGCCCGGGACAGCCGAATCCAACTAATGAAAAACTGTTTTTT.